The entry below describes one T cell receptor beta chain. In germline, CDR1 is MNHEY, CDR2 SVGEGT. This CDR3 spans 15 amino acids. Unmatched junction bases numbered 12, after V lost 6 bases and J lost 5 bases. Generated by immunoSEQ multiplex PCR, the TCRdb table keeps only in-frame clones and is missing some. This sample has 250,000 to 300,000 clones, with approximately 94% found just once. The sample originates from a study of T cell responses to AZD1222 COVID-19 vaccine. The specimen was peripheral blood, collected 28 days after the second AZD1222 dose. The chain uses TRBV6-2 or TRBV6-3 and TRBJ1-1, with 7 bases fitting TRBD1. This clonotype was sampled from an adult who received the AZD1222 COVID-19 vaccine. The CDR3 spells CASSPRGKGATEAFF. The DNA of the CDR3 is TGTGCCAGCAGCCCTCGCGGGAAGGGGGCGACTGAAGCTTTCTTT.